This T cell receptor (beta chain) was captured in a study of spatial heterogeneity in lung cancer. About the study: The approximately 67 donors had untreated early-stage non-small cell lung cancer. Study-wide results and limits: At tumor resection, ubiquitous expanded TCRs were detected in blood more often than later.

Time point defined: blood at routine non-recurrence follow-up after resection. Without sorting, whole RNA was sequenced from tumor, nontumor lung or frozen PBMC. TCRdb reprocessed the 5' RACE reads with MiXCR, giving one entry per CDR3 protein. The sample comprises around 100,000 distinct CDR3 sequences, roughly 10% of which are singletons, and about 24% rests with the top ten. This CDR3 comprises 14 residues. CDR1 SGDLS and CDR2 YYNGEE come from the germline V gene. Trimming stripped 4 bases from V and 1 base from J, with 11 bases between. Remarks on this clonotype: The antigen remains unidentified.

The rearrangement links TRBV9 to TRBJ2-5, with D maybe TRBD2 (5 bases). The input for sequencing was PBMCs, taken at follow-up. The source is a female donor with early-stage non-small cell lung cancer. This CDR3 reads CASSRGVGQETQYF. CDR3 coding DNA: TGTGCCAGCAGCCGGGGAGTTGGCCAAGAGACCCAGTACTTC.